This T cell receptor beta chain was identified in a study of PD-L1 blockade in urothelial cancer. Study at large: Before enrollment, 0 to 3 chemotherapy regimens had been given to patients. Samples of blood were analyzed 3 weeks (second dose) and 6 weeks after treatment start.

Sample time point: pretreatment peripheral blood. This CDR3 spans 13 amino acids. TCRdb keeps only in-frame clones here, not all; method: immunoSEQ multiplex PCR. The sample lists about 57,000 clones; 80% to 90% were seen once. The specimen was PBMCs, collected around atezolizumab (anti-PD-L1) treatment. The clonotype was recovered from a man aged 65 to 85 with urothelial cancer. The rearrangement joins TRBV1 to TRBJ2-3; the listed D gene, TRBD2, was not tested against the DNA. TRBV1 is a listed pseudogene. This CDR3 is CTSSQGVYLTQYF. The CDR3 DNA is TGCACCAGCAGCCAAGGAGTGTACCTTACGCAGTATTTT.